Each of the 16 T cell receptor beta chains below was sequenced from the same sample in a study of identical twins. TCRdb processed the 5' RACE reads anew with MiXCR; each CDR3 protein has one entry. Here the sample spans under 900,000 distinct CDR3 sequences, around 12% being singletons. These same records also appear under a second study, on yellow fever vaccine responses in identical twins.

Specimen: PBMCs. These receptors came from a woman under 30 in good health.

This clonotype has more than one count but fewer than ten. The chain recombines TRBV3-1 with TRBJ2-3; D might be TRBD1 (6 bases). Germline V gives CDR1 LGHDT, CDR2 YNNKEL (reference sequence). The CDR3 totals 16 residues. The ends were cut back, 0 bases at V and 3 bases at J, with 13 bases in the middle. Here the CDR3 reads CASSQDVQGGTDTQYF. In nucleotides, the CDR3 is TGTGCCAGCAGCCAAGACGTACAGGGTGGGACAGATACGCAGTATTTT.

This clonotype was found a few times. The chain has TRBV12-3 or TRBV12-4 and TRBJ1-2; D is unclear. The CDR3 contains 13 residues. Trimming took 4 bases from V and 3 from J, leaving 9 bases between them. The CDR3 DNA reads TGTGCCAGCAGTTCCACACCCCACTATGGCTACACCTTC. Translation: CASSSTPHYGYTF.

In its sample, this clonotype was seen a few times. V and J are TRBV2 and TRBJ2-1, with D perhaps TRBD1 (6 bases). CDR1 SNHLY and CDR2 FYNNEI come from the germline V gene. The CDR3 loop spans 15 amino acids. V was cut by 6 bases and J by 7 bases, with 19 bases left in between. Here the CDR3 reads CASRGDTGPRNEQFF. The CDR3 DNA is TGTGCCAGCAGAGGGGACACGGGGCCCAGGAATGAGCAGTTCTTC.

A few counts support this clonotype. The chain is built from TRBV10-3 and TRBJ1-2; TRBD1 matches 9 bases. The CDR3 length is 12 residues. V lost 6 bases, J lost 5 bases, and 1 base stayed unmatched. CDR1 and CDR2 from the germline V gene are ENHRY and SYGVKD. CDR3 amino acids: CAIRDRGYGYTF. As DNA, the CDR3 is TGTGCCATCAGGGACAGGGGATATGGCTACACCTTC.

This clonotype was seen a few times. The rearrangement joins TRBV3-1 to TRBJ2-7; tentatively, D is TRBD2 (6 bases). From germline, CDR1 is LGHDT and CDR2 YNNKEL (reference sequence). The CDR3 runs to 14 residues. The V and J ends lost 6 bases and 2 bases respectively, with 14 bases between them. CDR3 nucleotides: TGTGCCAGCAGTGGGACTGAGGGAGCCTACGAGCAGTACTTC. It specifies CASSGTEGAYEQYF.

The J gene is TRBJ1-3, the V gene TRBV9; D possibly corresponds to TRBD1 (5 bases). Deletions cut 3 bases from V and 3 bases from J, with 10 bases between. Germline CDR1 SGDLS, CDR2 YYNGEE. The CDR3 sequence is 14 residues long. In DNA, the CDR3 is TGTGCCAGCAGCGGCCGGGACGGTGGAAACACCATATATTTT. Amino acids: CASSGRDGGNTIYF.

This clonotype was counted between two and nine times. The chain joins TRBV28 to TRBJ2-1; maybe TRBD2 (5 bases). Germline V lookup: CDR1 MDHEN, CDR2 SYDVKM. The V end was cut by 6 bases, the J end by 2 bases, with 11 bases between. This CDR3 has 14 residues. This CDR3 reads CASRPGLTYNEQFF. The CDR3 DNA reads TGTGCCAGCAGGCCAGGACTGACCTACAATGAGCAGTTCTTC.

This clonotype was observed many times. V and J are TRBV3-1 and TRBJ1-1; D might be TRBD1 (5 bases). V was pared by 6 bases and J by 0 bases, with 14 bases between. The germline gives CDR1 LGHDT, CDR2 YNNKEL (reference sequence). The CDR3 consists of 15 residues. The CDR3 DNA reads as TGTGCCAGCAGTCCTACCGGGACGGTGAACACTGAAGCTTTCTTT. This gives the protein CASSPTGTVNTEAFF.

The chain recombines TRBV7-9 with TRBJ1-1; no clear D. Trimming took off 5 bases at V and 3 bases at J, with 13 bases between the two ends. CDR1 SEHNR and CDR2 FQNEAQ come from the germline V gene (reference sequence). CDR3 length: 14 residues. CDR3 protein: CASSPTQLYTEAFF. The CDR3 DNA is TGTGCCAGCAGCCCGACACAGTTGTACACTGAAGCTTTCTTT. Combining the CDR3 with reference TRBV7-9 and TRBJ1-1 gives the whole variable domain DTGVSQNPRHKITKRGQNVTFRCDPISEHNRLYWYRQTLGQGPEFLTYFQNEAQLEKSRLLSDRFSAERPKGSFSTLEIQRTEQGDSAMYLCASSPTQLYTEAFFGQGTRLTVV.

Many counts were recorded for this clonotype. CDR3 in DNA: TGTGCCAGCAGCTGGGCGGACAGGGGTACTGAAGCTTTCTTT. Protein product: CASSWADRGTEAFF. V usage is TRBV7-9 and J usage is TRBJ1-1, with 9 positions matching TRBD1. From germline, CDR1 is SEHNR and CDR2 FQNEAQ (reference sequence). J gave up 5 bases and V 4 bases, and 5 bases lay outside the gene matches. The CDR3 spans 14 residues. Full variable domain (rest looked up from reference TRBV7-9 and TRBJ1-1): DTGVSQNPRHKITKRGQNVTFRCDPISEHNRLYWYRQTLGQGPEFLTYFQNEAQLEKSRLLSDRFSAERPKGSFSTLEIQRTEQGDSAMYLCASSWADRGTEAFFGQGTRLTVV.

This clonotype occurred a few times. The chain carries TRBV7-2 and TRBJ2-5, with D uncertain. The CDR3 runs to 14 residues. Germline V gives CDR1 SGHTA, CDR2 FQGNSA. Trimming stripped 4 bases from V and 7 bases from J, with 16 bases between. CDR3 nucleotides: TGTGCCAGCAGCTCCCCGGGCCCATCAGGGACCCAGTACTTC. It yields the protein CASSSPGPSGTQYF.

The J gene is TRBJ2-3, the V gene TRBV6-1, with TRBD2 matching 13 bases. The V gene end was trimmed by 8 bases and the J gene end by 3 bases; junction bases not matched to a gene: 5. CDR3 length: 15 amino acids. Germline V gives CDR1 MNHNS, CDR2 SASEGT. The CDR3, as DNA: TGTGCCAGCCAGCGACTAGCGGGAGGTACAGATACGCAGTATTTT. This codes for CASQRLAGGTDTQYF.

The chain links TRBV3-1 to TRBJ2-1; 11 bases align to TRBD2. This CDR3 comprises 16 residues. Germline trimming cut 1 base from V and 4 bases from J; bases unmatched to any gene: 3. CDR1 and CDR2 from the germline V gene are LGHDT and YNNKEL (reference sequence). The DNA of the CDR3 is TGTGCCAGCAGCCAAGTTGCTAGCGGGGGGTACAATGAGCAGTTCTTC. This encodes CASSQVASGGYNEQFF.

J is TRBJ1-1 and V is TRBV5-1; TRBD1 matches 7 bases. V shed 7 bases and J 4 bases; nucleotides not matched to a gene: 10. Germline CDR1 reads SGHRS; CDR2 reads YFSETQ. The CDR3 consists of 14 residues. The chain's CDR3 is CASHLQGPGTEAFF. For the CDR3, the DNA is TGCGCCAGCCACCTACAGGGGCCGGGCACTGAAGCTTTCTTT.

In its sample, this clonotype was seen once. The rearrangement joins TRBV15 to TRBJ2-3; a possible D gene is TRBD2 (6 bases). Deletions cut 4 bases from V and 5 bases from J, with 16 bases between. This CDR3 comprises 15 residues. The germline V gene encodes CDR1 LNHNV and CDR2 YYDKDF (reference sequence). CDR3: CATSTDRPGLDTQYF. The CDR3 DNA reads as TGTGCCACCAGCACCGACCGACCGGGACTAGATACGCAGTATTTT.

This clonotype was detected only a few times. The V call is TRBV3-1, the J call TRBJ2-1; a possible D gene is TRBD2 (5 bases). The CDR3 spans 15 residues. From germline, CDR1 is LGHDT and CDR2 YNNKEL (reference sequence). V gave up 6 bases and J gave up 6 bases, with 18 bases separating them. CDR3 region: CASSDTFRGTNEQFF. As DNA, the CDR3 is TGTGCCAGCAGTGACACGTTTCGGGGTACCAATGAGCAGTTCTTC.